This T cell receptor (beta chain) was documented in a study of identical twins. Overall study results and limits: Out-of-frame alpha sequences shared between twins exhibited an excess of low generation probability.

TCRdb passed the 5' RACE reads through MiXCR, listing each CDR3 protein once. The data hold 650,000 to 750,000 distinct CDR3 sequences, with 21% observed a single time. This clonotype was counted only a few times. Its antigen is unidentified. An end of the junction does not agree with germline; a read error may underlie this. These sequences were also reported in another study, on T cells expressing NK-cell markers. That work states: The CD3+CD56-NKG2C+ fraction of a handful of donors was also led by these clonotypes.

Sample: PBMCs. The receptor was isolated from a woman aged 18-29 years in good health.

The CDR3, as DNA: TGTGCCACCAGCAGAGCCTCGGGCAGAACGGGTTTT. Translated, it gives CATSRASGRTGF. The V call is TRBV15, the J call TRBJ1-4; D is unclear. Germline V gene sequence: CDR1 LNHNV, CDR2 YYDKDF (reference sequence). CDR3 length: 12 amino acids.